This TCR beta chain was profiled in a study of radiotherapy plus CTLA-4 blockade in lung cancer. General observations from the study: How blood T cell clones changed early, along with interferon-beta, reportedly forecast response best. After treatment with radiotherapy plus ipilimumab, TCR clones that came from the tumor expanded in blood.

As concerns this clone: Its antigen is unknown.

Profiled with immunoSEQ multiplex PCR; TCRdb holds only in-frame clones, not every one. The table lists 60,000 to 70,000 clones, 65% to 80% of them singletons, with roughly a tenth in the top ten. The study treated chemo-refractory metastatic non-small-cell lung cancer patients with focal radiation plus ipilimumab CTLA-4 blockade. V shed 5 bases and J shed 1 base, with 9 bases lying between them. There are 13 residues in the CDR3. Germline CDR1 and CDR2: SGHRS and YFSETQ. This receptor was identified in a human donor with non-small cell lung cancer who had a complete response to radiotherapy plus ipilimumab. Here the sequenced sample was peripheral blood, taken from a patient treated with radiotherapy plus ipilimumab. This sequence joins TRBV5-1 and TRBJ1-2; no definite D call. CDR3 nucleotides: TGCGCCAGCAGTTGGAGTGATAACTATGGCTACACCTTC. Protein: CASSWSDNYGYTF.